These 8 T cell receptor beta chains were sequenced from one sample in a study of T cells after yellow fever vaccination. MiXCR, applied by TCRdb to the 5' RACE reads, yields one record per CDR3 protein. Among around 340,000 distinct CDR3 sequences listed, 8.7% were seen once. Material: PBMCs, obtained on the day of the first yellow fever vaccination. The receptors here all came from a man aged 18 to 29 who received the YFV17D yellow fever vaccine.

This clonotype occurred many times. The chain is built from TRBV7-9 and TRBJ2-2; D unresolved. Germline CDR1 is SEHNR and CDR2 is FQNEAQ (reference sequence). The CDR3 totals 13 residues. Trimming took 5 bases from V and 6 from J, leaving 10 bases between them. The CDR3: CASSQGSAGELFF. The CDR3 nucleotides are TGTGCCAGCAGCCAAGGATCGGCCGGGGAGCTGTTTTTT.

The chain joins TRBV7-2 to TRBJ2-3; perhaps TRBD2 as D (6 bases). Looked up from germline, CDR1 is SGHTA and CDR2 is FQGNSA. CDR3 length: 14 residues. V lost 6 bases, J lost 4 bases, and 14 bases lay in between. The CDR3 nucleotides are TGTGCCAGCAGGTGGGCCGGGGAGGCAGATACGCAGTATTTT. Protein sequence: CASRWAGEADTQYF.

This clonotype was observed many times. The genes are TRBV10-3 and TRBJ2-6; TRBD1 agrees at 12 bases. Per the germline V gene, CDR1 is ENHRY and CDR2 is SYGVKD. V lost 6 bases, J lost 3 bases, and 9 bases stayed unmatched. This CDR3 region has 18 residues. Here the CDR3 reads CAIRSGTGGSNGANVLTF. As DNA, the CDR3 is TGTGCCATCAGATCCGGGACAGGGGGCTCGAATGGGGCCAACGTCCTGACTTTC.

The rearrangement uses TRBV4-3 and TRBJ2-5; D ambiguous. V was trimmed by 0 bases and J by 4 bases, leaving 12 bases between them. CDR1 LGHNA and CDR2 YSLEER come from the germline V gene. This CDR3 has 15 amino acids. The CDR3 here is CASSQEAEFGETQYF. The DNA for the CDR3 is TGCGCCAGCAGCCAAGAGGCTGAGTTTGGAGAGACCCAGTACTTC.

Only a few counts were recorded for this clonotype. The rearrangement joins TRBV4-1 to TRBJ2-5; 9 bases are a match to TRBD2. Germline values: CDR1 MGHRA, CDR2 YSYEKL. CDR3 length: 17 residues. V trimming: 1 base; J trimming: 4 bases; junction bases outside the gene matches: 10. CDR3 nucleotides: TGCGCCAGCAGCCAAGGAGGCGGGGGGGCCGTTGGAGAGACCCAGTACTTC. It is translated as CASSQGGGGAVGETQYF.

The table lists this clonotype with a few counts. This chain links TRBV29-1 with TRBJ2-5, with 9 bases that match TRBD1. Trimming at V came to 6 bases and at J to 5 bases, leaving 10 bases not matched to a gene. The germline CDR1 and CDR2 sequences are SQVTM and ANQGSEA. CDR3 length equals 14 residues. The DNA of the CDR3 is TGCAGCGTCACGCGGGACAGGGTCATGGAGACCCAGTACTTC. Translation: CSVTRDRVMETQYF.

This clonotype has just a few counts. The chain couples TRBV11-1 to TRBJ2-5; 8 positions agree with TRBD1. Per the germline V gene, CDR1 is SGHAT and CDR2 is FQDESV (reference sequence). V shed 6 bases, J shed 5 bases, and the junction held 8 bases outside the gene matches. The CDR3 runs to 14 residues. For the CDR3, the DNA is TGTGCCAGCAGTTACGACAGGGGATGGGAGACCCAGTACTTC. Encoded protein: CASSYDRGWETQYF.

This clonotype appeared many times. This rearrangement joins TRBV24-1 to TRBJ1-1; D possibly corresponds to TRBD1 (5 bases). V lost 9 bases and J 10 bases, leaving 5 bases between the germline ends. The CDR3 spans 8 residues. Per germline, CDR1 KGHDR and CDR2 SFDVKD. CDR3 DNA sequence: TGTGCCACCGGGGGAGCTTTCTTT. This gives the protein CATGGAFF.